Listed below are T cell receptor beta chains from one sample, sequenced in a study of OX40 agonist ivuxolimab in advanced cancers. The repertoire was sequenced with immunoSEQ multiplex PCR; TCRdb's copy has only in-frame clones and lacks some. This table holds over 9,000 clones, approximately 80% found once. Sequenced material: CD4+ or CD8+ T cells sorted from blood, taken in a trial of the OX40 agonist ivuxolimab. These receptors came from an adult with an advanced solid tumor such as melanoma, head and neck, liver or kidney cancer. CDR3s include the opening cysteine and the closing phenylalanine or tryptophan. A D gene is named only where the DNA matches it firmly. Clone size, where shown, is once, few, many, or a class for clones that have expanded.

d_call,j_call,v_call,clone_size,cdr3_nt,cdr3_aa
-,TRBJ2-7,TRBV4-1,-,TGCGCCAGCAGCCAAGACAGGGGATCCTACGAGCAGTACTTC,CASSQDRGSYEQYF
-,TRBJ2-1,TRBV7-9,-,TGTGCCAGCAGCTTAGCGCAAGGGGGGGGCCTCTACAATGAGCAGTTCTTC,CASSLAQGGGLYNEQFF
-,TRBJ2-7,TRBV30,-,TGTGCCTGGATGGGGTATAACTCCTACGAGCAGTACTTC,CAWMGYNSYEQYF
TRBD1,TRBJ2-1,TRBV5-1,-,TGCGCCAGCAGCTTCCAATTCCAGGGGGCGCTGAACAATGAGCAGTTCTTC,CASSFQFQGALNNEQFF
-,TRBJ1-1,TRBV9,medium-sized,TGTGCCAGCAGCGGTGGGTTAGGCACTGAAGCTTTCTTT,CASSGGLGTEAFF
TRBD2,TRBJ2-1,TRBV6-4,once,TGTGCCAGCAGTGACTCCCTAGCGGGAGTCAATGAGCAGTTCTTC,CASSDSLAGVNEQFF
TRBD2,TRBJ2-5,TRBV6-1,-,TGTGCCAGCAGTTGGACTAGCGGGGGCCAAGAGACCCAGTACTTC,CASSWTSGGQETQYF
TRBD1,TRBJ1-6,TRBV7-9,-,TGTGCCAGCAGCAAGGGACAGTATAATTCACCCCTCCACTTT,CASSKGQYNSPLHF
TRBD2,TRBJ2-3,TRBV6-4,-,TGTGCCAGCAGTGGGACTAGCGGGGAGAACACAGATACGCAGTATTTT,CASSGTSGENTDTQYF
TRBD2,TRBJ2-3,TRBV4-1,-,TGCGCCAGCAGCCCGTTACCGGGACTAGCGGGAGGGGAGGGGAGCACAGATACGCAGTATTTT,CASSPLPGLAGGEGSTDTQYF
TRBD1,TRBJ2-2,TRBV19,-,TGTGCCAGCCTCCAGTTAGGACAGGGGTACACCGGGGAGCTGTTTTTT,CASLQLGQGYTGELFF
-,TRBJ2-7,TRBV5-4,few,TGTGCCAGCAGCAACCGGGACCGATGCTCCTACGAGCAGTACTTC,CASSNRDRCSYEQYF
TRBD1,TRBJ2-7,TRBV4-1,-,TGCGCCAGCAGCCAAGCTTCCCCGGGACAGGGGGCGCGGTACGAGCAGTACTTC,CASSQASPGQGARYEQYF
TRBD1,TRBJ1-4,TRBV7-8,-,TGTGCCAGCAGCCACTCGACAGGGACGGATGAAAAACTGTTTTTT,CASSHSTGTDEKLFF
TRBD1,TRBJ1-2,TRBV11-3,-,TGTGCCAGCAGCTTAGCAGGGGGCAACTATGGCTACACCTTC,CASSLAGGNYGYTF
TRBD2,TRBJ2-7,TRBV5-4,-,TGTGCCAGCAGCTTAGGGACTAGCGGGTCGGACGAGCAGTACTTC,CASSLGTSGSDEQYF
TRBD1,TRBJ2-5,TRBV2,-,TGTGCCAGCAGTGACTCCCGGACAGGGGTGGGAGAGACCCAGTACTTC,CASSDSRTGVGETQYF
-,TRBJ2-1,TRBV7-9,-,TGTGCCAGCAGCCCCCCGACGACGACCTCCTACAATGAGCAGTTCTTC,CASSPPTTTSYNEQFF
-,TRBJ2-1,TRBV29-1,-,TGCAGCGTTGCGCCAAAGGGGGAGCAGTTCTTC,CSVAPKGEQFF
TRBD1,TRBJ1-5,TRBV6-8,-,TGTGCCAGCAGTTTTCCGGACAGGGGTTATAGCAATCAGCCCCAGCATTTT,CASSFPDRGYSNQPQHF
-,TRBJ2-5,TRBV6-1,-,TGTGCCATTCTCCAGGGATGGGGAGATACCCAGTACTTC,CAILQGWGDTQYF
-,TRBJ1-2,TRBV11-2,-,TGTGCCAGCAGCTTAGTGCCACGAGCTAACTATGGCTACACCTTC,CASSLVPRANYGYTF
-,TRBJ2-7,TRBV11-2,-,TGTGCCAGCAGCCGGGGGTCCGAGCAGTACTTC,CASSRGSEQYF
-,TRBJ2-7,TRBV6-5,once,TGTGCCAGCAGTGTCGCCCCGCAGGGAAGGTACGAGCAGTACTTC,CASSVAPQGRYEQYF
-,TRBJ2-1,TRBV6-1,-,TGTGCCAGCTGTATGGCGGGACGAATTGAGCAGTTCTTC,CASCMAGRIEQFF
-,TRBJ2-7,TRBV4-1,-,TGCGCCAGCAGACGAATTACAGGGACCTACGAGCAGTACTTC,CASRRITGTYEQYF
-,TRBJ2-3,TRBV9,-,TGTGCCAGCAGCGTAGCTTATAGGTCGGATACGCAGTATTTT,CASSVAYRSDTQYF
TRBD2,TRBJ2-3,TRBV5-4,few,TGTGCCAGCAGCTTGTATAGCGGGGGGGCGGATACGCAGTATTTT,CASSLYSGGADTQYF
-,TRBJ1-1,TRBV25-1,few,TGTGCCAGCAGCGGGAGACAGGTAGGGACTGAAGCTTTCTTT,CASSGRQVGTEAFF
-,TRBJ1-1,TRBV19,once,TGTGCCAGTAGTCCCAGCGGGGGCGGGAACACTGAAGCTTTCTTT,CASSPSGGGNTEAFF
-,TRBJ2-1,TRBV10-1,-,TGCGCCAGCAGTGAGTCTGCCCTGGGCAATGAGCAGTTCTTC,CASSESALGNEQFF
-,TRBJ2-7,TRBV7-9,once,TGTGCCAGCAGCTGGACGGGAAACCTCTACGAGCAGTACTTC,CASSWTGNLYEQYF
-,TRBJ2-3,TRBV15,-,TGTGCCACCAGCAGAGTGGATTACAGCACAGATACGCAGTATTTT,CATSRVDYSTDTQYF
-,TRBJ1-4,TRBV6-1,once,TGTGCCAGCACCTCCCCCGAAGCATGGGAAAAACTGTTTTTT,CASTSPEAWEKLFF
-,TRBJ2-3,TRBV2,-,TGTGCCAGCAGTGACCCCCAAATAGCTGACACAGATACGCAGTATTTT,CASSDPQIADTDTQYF
TRBD1,TRBJ2-7,TRBV7-6,-,TGTGCCAGCAGCTTAGAAACAGGGGACCTTGAGCAGTACTTC,CASSLETGDLEQYF
-,TRBJ2-7,TRBV29-1,-,TGCAGCGTTGAATCGGAAACCTACGAGCAGTACTTC,CSVESETYEQYF
-,TRBJ1-1,TRBV6-5,-,TGTGCCAGCAGGCCCGGGGAAGAAGGCACTGAAGCTTTCTTT,CASRPGEEGTEAFF
TRBD1,TRBJ2-7,TRBV10-1,-,TGCGCCAGGAATAGGGGGCCGAGCTCCTACGAGCAGTACTTC,CARNRGPSSYEQYF
-,TRBJ2-7,TRBV7-9,-,TGTGCCAGCAGCCGGGACACCACCTACGAGCAGTACTTC,CASSRDTTYEQYF
-,TRBJ2-6,TRBV9,-,TGTGCCAGCAGCGTAGATCCCCCTCCTCTAGCTGGGGCCAACGTCCTGACTTTC,CASSVDPPPLAGANVLTF
-,TRBJ2-1,TRBV6-5,-,TGTGCCAGCAGGTCCTCCTACAATGAGCAGTTCTTC,CASRSSYNEQFF
TRBD2,TRBJ2-3,TRBV30,-,TGTGCCTGGGACCCCGGGACTAGTGTCACAGATACGCAGTATTTT,CAWDPGTSVTDTQYF
TRBD1,TRBJ2-2,TRBV29-1,-,TGCAGCGTTCCCGGGACAGGGGAGGGTAACACCGGGGAGCTGTTTTTT,CSVPGTGEGNTGELFF
-,TRBJ2-5,TRBV6-5,-,TGTGCCACTAGGGGGGATGGGGCTGAGACCCAGTACTTC,CATRGDGAETQYF
TRBD2,TRBJ2-7,TRBV30,-,TGTGCCTGCAGCGGGAACTTCTACGAGCAGTACTTC,CACSGNFYEQYF
-,TRBJ1-2,TRBV5-4,-,TGTGCCAGCAGCTTGGGAGTGAGTACGGGCTACACCTTC,CASSLGVSTGYTF
TRBD1,TRBJ2-7,TRBV5-1,-,TGCGCCAGCAGCCCCGGCGACACGGGACAGGGCGTGTACGAGCAGTACTTC,CASSPGDTGQGVYEQYF
-,TRBJ2-7,TRBV7-9,medium-sized,TGTGCCAGCAGCTCAGGGTTCCAGGAGCAGTACTTC,CASSSGFQEQYF
-,TRBJ2-1,TRBV5-4,-,TGTGCCAGCAGCCCGCCCGAGGGGGGGAATTCCAATGAGCAGTTCTTC,CASSPPEGGNSNEQFF
-,TRBJ1-1,TRBV27,-,TGTGCCAGCAGTCGAGGGTCTGAAGCTTTCTTT,CASSRGSEAFF
TRBD2,TRBJ2-1,TRBV5-6,-,TGTGCCAGCAGCCCCGGGACTAGCGGGAGCTCCTACAATGAGCAGTTCTTC,CASSPGTSGSSYNEQFF
-,TRBJ1-1,TRBV5-6,-,TGTGCCAGCAATCTAGGGGGCACTGAAGCTTTCTTT,CASNLGGTEAFF
-,TRBJ1-2,TRBV5-1,-,TGCGCCAGCAGCTTGGACCGGGAAAACTATGGCTACACCTTC,CASSLDRENYGYTF
TRBD2,TRBJ2-3,TRBV19,-,TGTGCCAGCAGACTGAGCGGGGGGGGCACAGATACGCAGTATTTT,CASRLSGGGTDTQYF
TRBD1,TRBJ2-1,TRBV27,-,TGTGCCAGCAGTACGGGGACAGGGAGGGGCAATGAGCAGTTCTTC,CASSTGTGRGNEQFF
TRBD2,TRBJ2-6,TRBV6-4,-,TGTGCCACCAGTGATGGACTAGCGGGAGCCTGGGCCAACGTCCTGACTTTC,CATSDGLAGAWANVLTF
TRBD2,TRBJ2-3,TRBV9,once,TGTGCCAGCAGCGATGGACTAGCGGCCACAGATACGCAGTATTTT,CASSDGLAATDTQYF
TRBD2,TRBJ2-3,TRBV10-3,-,TGTGCCATCAGTGAAACTAGCGCGGATACGCAGTATTTT,CAISETSADTQYF